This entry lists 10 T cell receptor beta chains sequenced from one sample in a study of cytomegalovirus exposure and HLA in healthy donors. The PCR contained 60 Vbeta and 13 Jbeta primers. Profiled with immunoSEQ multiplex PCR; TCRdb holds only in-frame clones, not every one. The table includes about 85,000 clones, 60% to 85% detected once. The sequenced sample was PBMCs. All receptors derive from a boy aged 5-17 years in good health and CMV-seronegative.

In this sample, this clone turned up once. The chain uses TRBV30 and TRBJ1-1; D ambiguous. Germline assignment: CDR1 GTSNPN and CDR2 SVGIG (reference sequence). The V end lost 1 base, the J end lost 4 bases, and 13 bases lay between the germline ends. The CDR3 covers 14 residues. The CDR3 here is CAWSDPFVGTEAFF. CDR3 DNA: TGTGCCTGGAGTGATCCCTTCGTCGGCACTGAAGCTTTCTTT. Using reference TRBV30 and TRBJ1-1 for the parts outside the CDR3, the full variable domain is SQTIHQWPATLVQPVGSPLSLECTVEGTSNPNLYWYRQAAGRGLQLLFYSVGIGQISSEVPQNLSASRPQDRQFILSSKKLLLSDSGFYLCAWSDPFVGTEAFFGQGTRLTVV.

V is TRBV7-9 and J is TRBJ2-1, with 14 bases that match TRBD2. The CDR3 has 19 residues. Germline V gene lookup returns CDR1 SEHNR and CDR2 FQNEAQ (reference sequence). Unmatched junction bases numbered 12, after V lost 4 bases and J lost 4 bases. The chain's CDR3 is CASSSQRLTSGRVYNEQFF. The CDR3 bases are TGTGCCAGCAGCTCCCAGAGACTGACTAGCGGGAGGGTATACAATGAGCAGTTCTTC.

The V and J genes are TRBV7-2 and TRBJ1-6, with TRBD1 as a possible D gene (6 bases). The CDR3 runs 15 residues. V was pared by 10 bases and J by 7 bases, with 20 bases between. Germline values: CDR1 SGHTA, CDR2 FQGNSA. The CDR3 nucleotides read TGTGCCACCTCGGCAGGGGCCTTGGAGAATTCACCCCTCCACTTT. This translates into CATSAGALENSPLHF.

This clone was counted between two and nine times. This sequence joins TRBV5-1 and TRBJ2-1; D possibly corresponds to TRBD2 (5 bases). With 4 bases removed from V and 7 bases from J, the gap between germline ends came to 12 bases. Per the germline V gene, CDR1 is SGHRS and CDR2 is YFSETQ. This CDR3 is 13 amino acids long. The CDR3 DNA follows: TGCGCCAGCAGCCCTGCGTGGGAGAATGAGCAGTTCTTC. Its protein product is CASSPAWENEQFF.

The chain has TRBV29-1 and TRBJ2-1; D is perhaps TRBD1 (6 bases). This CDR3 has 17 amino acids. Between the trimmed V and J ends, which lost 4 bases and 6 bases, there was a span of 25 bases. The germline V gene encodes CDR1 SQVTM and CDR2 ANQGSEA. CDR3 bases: TGCAGCGTTGGGATCCACCGAAAAAAAGCGACAGGCAATGAGCAGTTCTTC. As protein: CSVGIHRKKATGNEQFF.

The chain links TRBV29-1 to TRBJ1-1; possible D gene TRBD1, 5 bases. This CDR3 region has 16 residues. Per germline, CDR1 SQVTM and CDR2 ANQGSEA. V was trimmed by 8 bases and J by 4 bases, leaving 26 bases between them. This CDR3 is CSFELVPGTGGTEAFF. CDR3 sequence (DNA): TGCAGCTTCGAACTAGTTCCCGGGACGGGGGGCACTGAAGCTTTCTTT.

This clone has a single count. The CDR3 sequence is CASSTATGTYEQYF. The CDR3 DNA reads TGTGCCAGTAGTACTGCGACAGGGACCTACGAGCAGTACTTC. V gene TRBV19 combines with J gene TRBJ2-7, with 7 bases lining up with TRBD1. Germline V gene sequence: CDR1 LNHDA, CDR2 SQIVND (reference sequence). The CDR3 length is 14 residues. V was pared by 4 bases and J by 2 bases, with 5 bases of the junction left unmatched.

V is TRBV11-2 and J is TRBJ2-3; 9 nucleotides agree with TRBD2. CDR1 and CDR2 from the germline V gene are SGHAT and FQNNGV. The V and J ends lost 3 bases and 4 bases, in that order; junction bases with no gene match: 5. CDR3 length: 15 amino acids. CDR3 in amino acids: CASSFTSGSADTQYF. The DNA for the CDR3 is TGTGCCAGCAGCTTCACTAGCGGGTCGGCAGATACGCAGTATTTT.

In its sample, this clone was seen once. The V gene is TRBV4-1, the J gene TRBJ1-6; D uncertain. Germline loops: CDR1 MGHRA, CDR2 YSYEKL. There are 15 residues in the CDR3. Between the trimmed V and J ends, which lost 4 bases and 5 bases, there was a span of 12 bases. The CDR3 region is CASSPRQENNSPLHF. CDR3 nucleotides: TGCGCCAGCAGCCCCAGACAAGAGAATAATTCACCCCTCCACTTT.

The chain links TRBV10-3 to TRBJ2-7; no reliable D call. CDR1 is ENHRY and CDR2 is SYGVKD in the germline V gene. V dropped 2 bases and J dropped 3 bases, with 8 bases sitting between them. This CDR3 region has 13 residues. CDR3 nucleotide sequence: TGTGCCATCAGTGAGCGAGGCAACTACGAGCAGTACTTC. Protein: CAISERGNYEQYF.